The present T cell receptor (beta chain) was sequenced within a study of blood T cell repertoires in COVID-19. Study-level information: Collection of acute and convalescent COVID-19 samples took place in the United States, Italy and Spain. PBMCs, B-cell-depleted T cells, or T cells provided the cDNA or gDNA that made up the material.

Germline lookup yields CDR1 SGHRS and CDR2 YFSETQ. The V gene end was trimmed by 4 bases and the J gene end by 9 bases; junction bases not matched to a gene: 10. The CDR3 has 15 residues. This clone was recorded only once. The repertoire was sequenced with immunoSEQ multiplex PCR; TCRdb's copy has only in-frame clones and lacks some. This table has 80,000 to 90,000 clones, about four fifths appearing once. Sequencing was done on a sample of peripheral blood. This TCR was sampled from a woman aged 70 to 79 with acute or convalescent COVID-19. The chain uses TRBV5-1 and TRBJ1-6; 7 bases agree with TRBD1. CDR3 residues: CASSVTGFVGSPLHF. CDR3 coding DNA: TGCGCCAGCAGCGTGACAGGGTTTGTTGGTTCACCCCTCCACTTT.